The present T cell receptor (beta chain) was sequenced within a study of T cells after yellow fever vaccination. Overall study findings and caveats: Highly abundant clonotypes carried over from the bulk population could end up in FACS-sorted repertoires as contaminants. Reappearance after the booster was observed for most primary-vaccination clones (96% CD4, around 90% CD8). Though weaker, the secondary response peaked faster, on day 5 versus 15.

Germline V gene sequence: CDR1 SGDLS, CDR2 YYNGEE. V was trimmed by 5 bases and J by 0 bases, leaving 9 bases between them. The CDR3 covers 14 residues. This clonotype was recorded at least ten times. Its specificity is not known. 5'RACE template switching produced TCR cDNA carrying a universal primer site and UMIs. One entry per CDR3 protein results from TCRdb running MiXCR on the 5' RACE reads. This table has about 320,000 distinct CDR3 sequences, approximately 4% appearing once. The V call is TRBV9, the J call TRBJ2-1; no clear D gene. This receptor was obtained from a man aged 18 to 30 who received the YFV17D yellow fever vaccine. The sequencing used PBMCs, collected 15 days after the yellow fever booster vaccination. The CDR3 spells CASRPLSSYNEQFF. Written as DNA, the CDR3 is TGTGCCAGCAGACCCCTGAGCTCCTACAATGAGCAGTTCTTC.